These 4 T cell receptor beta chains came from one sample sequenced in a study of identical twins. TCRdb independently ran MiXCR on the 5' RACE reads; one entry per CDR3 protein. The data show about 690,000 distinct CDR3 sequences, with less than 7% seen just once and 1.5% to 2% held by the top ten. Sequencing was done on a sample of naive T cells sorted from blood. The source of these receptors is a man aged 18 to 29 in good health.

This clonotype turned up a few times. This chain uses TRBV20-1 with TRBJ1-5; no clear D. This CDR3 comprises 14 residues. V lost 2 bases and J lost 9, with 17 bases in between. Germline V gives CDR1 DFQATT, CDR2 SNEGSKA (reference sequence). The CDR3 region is CSARSRTATVPQHF. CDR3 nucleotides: TGCAGTGCTAGATCTCGGACGGCGACGGTGCCCCAGCATTTT.

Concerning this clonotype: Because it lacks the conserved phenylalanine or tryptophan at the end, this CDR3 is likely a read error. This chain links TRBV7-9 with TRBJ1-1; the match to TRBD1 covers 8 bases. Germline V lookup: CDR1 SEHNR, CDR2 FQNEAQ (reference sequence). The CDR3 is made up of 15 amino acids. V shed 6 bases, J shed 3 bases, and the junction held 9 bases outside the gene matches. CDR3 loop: CASRPSDREYTEAFY. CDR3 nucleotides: TGTGCCAGCAGACCATCGGACAGGGAGTACACTGAAGCTTTCTAT.

Written as DNA, the CDR3 is TGTGCCAGCAGTCCGGACGGAGAACGAAATGAAAAACTGTTTTTT. Protein product: CASSPDGERNEKLFF. The chain joins TRBV12-3 or TRBV12-4 to TRBJ1-4; D call uncertain. Between the trimmed V and J ends, which lost 5 bases and 5 bases, there was a span of 15 bases. This CDR3 spans 15 amino acids.

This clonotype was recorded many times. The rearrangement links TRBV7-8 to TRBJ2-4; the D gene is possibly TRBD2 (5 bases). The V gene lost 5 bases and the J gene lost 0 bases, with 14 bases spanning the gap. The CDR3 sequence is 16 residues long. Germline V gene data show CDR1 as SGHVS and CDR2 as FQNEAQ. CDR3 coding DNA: TGTGCCAGCAGCCTACCCGGGGAGTTAGCCAAAAACATTCAGTACTTC. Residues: CASSLPGELAKNIQYF.